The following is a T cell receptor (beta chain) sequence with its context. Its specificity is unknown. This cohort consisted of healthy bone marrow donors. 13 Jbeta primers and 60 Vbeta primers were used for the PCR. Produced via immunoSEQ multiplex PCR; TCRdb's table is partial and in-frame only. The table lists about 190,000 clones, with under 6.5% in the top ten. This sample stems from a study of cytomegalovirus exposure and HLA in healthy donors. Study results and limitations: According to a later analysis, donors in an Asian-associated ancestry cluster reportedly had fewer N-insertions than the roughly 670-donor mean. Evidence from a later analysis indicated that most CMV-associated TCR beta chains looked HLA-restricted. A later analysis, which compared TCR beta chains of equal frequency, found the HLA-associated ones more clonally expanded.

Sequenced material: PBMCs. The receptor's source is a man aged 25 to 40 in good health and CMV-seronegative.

DNA for the CDR3: TGTGCCAGCTCACCGGCGGGGGGTACCACAGATACGCAGTATTTT. Its translation: CASSPAGGTTDTQYF. The rearrangement uses TRBV18 and TRBJ2-3; 8 bases match TRBD2. The ends lost 3 bases at V and 2 bases at J; junction bases unmatched: 4. The CDR3 is 15 amino acids. Germline V CDR1 and CDR2: KGHSH, LQKENI.